This TCR beta chain was captured by sequencing in a study of graft-versus-host responses after intestinal transplantation. As regards this clone: What it recognizes is unknown.

TCRdb's copy holds only in-frame clones and misses some; the assay was immunoSEQ multiplex PCR. The sample lists 65,000 to 90,000 clones, approximately 90% occurring once. Per the germline V gene, CDR1 is MNHEY and CDR2 is SVGAGI. Trimming pared 1 base from V and 10 bases from J, leaving 21 bases between. The CDR3 has 16 residues. This specimen was unstimulated CD8+ T cells sorted from spleen or lymph node cells, taken before transplant. This chain joins TRBV6-5 and TRBJ2-3; D call uncertain. This TCR was sampled from a human donor who was the organ donor for an intestinal transplant. CDR3 sequence (DNA): TGTGCCAGCAGTTACTTAAGACCGACACTGGTCGGCGCGCAGTATTTT. It translates to CASSYLRPTLVGAQYF.